This T cell receptor (beta chain) appears in the sequencing data of a study of low-dose radiotherapy and immunotherapy resistance in tumors. Study-wide context: Ipilimumab 1 mg/kg every six weeks, together with nivolumab 240 mg every two weeks, was given intravenously to patients.

Primers targeting TRAV and TRBV primed first-strand cDNA, covering alpha and beta chains. Amplification of TCRs used a constant-region primer and V-primer adapter for about 21 PCR cycles. Using its own MiXCR run on the reads, TCRdb lists one record per CDR3 protein. The sample records tens of thousands of distinct CDR3 sequences, around a quarter being singletons. Time point indicated: before trial treatment. This clonotype appeared many times. Germline V CDR1 and CDR2: MNHEY, SMNVEV (reference sequence). Trimming pared 5 bases from V and 3 bases from J, leaving 15 bases between. This CDR3 is 15 amino acids long.

The receptor comes from a male donor with rectosigmoid adenocarcinoma. The sample here was PBMCs, taken before treatment. This sequence joins TRBV27 and TRBJ2-3, with a weak D call TRBD1 (5 bases). Here the CDR3 DNA reads TGTGCCAGCAGTCTTCTGGACACCCAGACAGATACGCAGTATTTT. This encodes CASSLLDTQTDTQYF.